In this sample, the clone carrying this T cell receptor (beta chain) turned up once. The antigen is undetermined. Primers: 60 Vbeta forward and 13 Jbeta reverse. Measured with immunoSEQ multiplex PCR; TCRdb has only the in-frame clones, and not every one. The repertoire holds approximately 250,000 clones, with approximately 81% as singletons. This sample is drawn from a study of cytomegalovirus exposure and HLA in healthy donors. General study findings and limits: It was only CMV serostatus that was available as immune exposure information.

Germline-derived CDR1 and CDR2 are SGHRS and YFSETQ. This CDR3 contains 17 residues. Germline trimming cut 5 bases from V and 0 bases from J; bases unmatched to any gene: 7. The genes are TRBV5-1 and TRBJ2-6; 8 positions agree with TRBD1. Sequencing input: PBMCs. This TCR was sampled from a girl aged 2-9 years in good health and CMV-seronegative. CDR3 sequence (DNA): TGCGCCAGCAGACAGGACAGGGTGTACTCTGGGGCCAACGTCCTGACTTTC. It specifies CASRQDRVYSGANVLTF.